This T cell receptor beta chain is from a study of T cells in Graves' hyperthyroidism and ophthalmopathy. Study results and limitations: In validation, the model predicted ophthalmopathy. These predictions came a median approximately 5.9 months before onset. Most expanded thyroid clonotypes above 0.001 recurred in blood.

Amplification of TCR beta CDR3 regions was performed using RNA transcripts as template. The HTBI primer set served for first-round RT-PCR of the TCR CDR3. MiXCR was run by TCRdb on the multiplex PCR reads, yielding one entry per CDR3 protein. The sample yields roughly 400,000 distinct CDR3 sequences, just under 25% seen once. This clonotype was seen a few times. Its antigen is currently unknown. V lost 7 bases, J lost 4 bases, and 10 bases lay in between. The CDR3 loop spans 13 amino acids. Germline lookup yields CDR1 SNHLY and CDR2 FYNNEI. If no ophthalmopathy progression occurred within 18 months, Graves' hyperthyroidism was stable.

J is TRBJ2-2 and V is TRBV2, with unresolved D. The source of this sequence is a man aged 50-59 years with Graves' hyperthyroidism. Sequenced material: blood. The CDR3 DNA follows: TGTGCCAGCATGGGTGACCGCACCGGGGAGCTGTTTTTT. Translation: CASMGDRTGELFF.